A selection of T cell receptor beta chains follows, all from one sample in a study of response to subunit inactivated influenza vaccine. TCRdb used MiXCR to reprocess the RT-PCR reads, holding one entry per CDR3 protein. The sample contains about 620,000 distinct CDR3 sequences, around 11% of which appear only once. This same sample was also part of a study on T cells expressing NK-cell markers.

This specimen was PBMCs from blood, taken on the day of vaccination. Receptors were obtained from a man aged 45-65 years who received an inactivated influenza vaccine. Both conserved end residues are part of each CDR3. The order of the fields is CDR3 length, J gene, D gene, V gene, clone size, CDR3 DNA, CDR3 protein. D genes are given only for firm matches. Clone size appears in some rows only: once, few, many, or a class for an expanded clone.

15	TRBJ2-1	TRBD2	TRBV7-2	few	TGTGCCAGCAGCTTAGTCGGGGGGGGCTATCGGGAGCAGTTCTTC	CASSLVGGGYREQFF
14	TRBJ2-7	TRBD2	TRBV7-6	.	TGTGCCAGCAGCCCCTTCAGCGGGGCCTACGAGCAGTACTTC	CASSPFSGAYEQYF
14	TRBJ2-5	.	TRBV5-1	many	TGCGCCAGCAGCTTTAAAGCTCAGCGAGAGACCCAGTACTTC	CASSFKAQRETQYF
15	TRBJ1-2	.	TRBV6-1	few	TGTGCCAGCAGGCGAGAAGGAACGCGGGACTATGGCTACACCTTC	CASRREGTRDYGYTF
13	TRBJ1-3	TRBD1	TRBV29-1	.	TGCAGCGTCCAACAGGGGACTGGAAACACCATATATTTT	CSVQQGTGNTIYF
15	TRBJ2-5	TRBD2	TRBV11-1	.	TGTGCCAGCAGCTTAATAACTAGCGGGTTGGAGACCCAGTACTTC	CASSLITSGLETQYF
11	TRBJ2-7	.	TRBV29-1	.	TGCAGCGTTTCCGACAGCTACGAGCAGTACTTC	CSVSDSYEQYF
15	TRBJ1-6	TRBD1	TRBV4-3	.	TGCGCCAGCAGCCAAGTGAGGTCCCAGGGGGCCCCCCTCCACTTT	CASSQVRSQGAPLHF
16	TRBJ1-1	TRBD1	TRBV5-1	.	TGCGCCAGCAGCTTGGAAGGGGGCCGAATGAACACTGAAGCTTTCTTT	CASSLEGGRMNTEAFF
13	TRBJ2-5	.	TRBV7-2	.	TGTGCCAGCAACATGAGGACTGGCGGGCCCCAGTACTTC	CASNMRTGGPQYF
16	TRBJ2-5	TRBD2	TRBV20-1	.	TGCAGTGCTACCGGGACTAGCGGGAGACTGCGGGAGACCCAGTACTTC	CSATGTSGRLRETQYF
18	TRBJ2-3	TRBD1	TRBV4-2	.	TGTGCCAGCAGCCAAGGAGCTTACAGGGGGCGCGGTGCAGATACGCAGTATTTT	CASSQGAYRGRGADTQYF
18	TRBJ2-5	TRBD2	TRBV3-1	.	TGTGCCTCCTGCCAACCGGGGTCTGGGACTAGCGGCCAAGAGACCCAGTACTTC	CASCQPGSGTSGQETQYF
15	TRBJ2-1	TRBD2	TRBV4-1	few	TGCGCCAGCAGCCAAGATAAGGCTAGCGGGGGTTTCGAGTTCTTC	CASSQDKASGGFEFF
15	TRBJ1-1	TRBD1	TRBV5-1	few	TGCGCCAGCAGCCCGGGACAGGGGAGGGGCACTGAAGCTTTCTTT	CASSPGQGRGTEAFF
12	TRBJ1-5	.	TRBV7-2	few	TGTGCCAGCAGCTTTCAGGATCAGCCCCAGCATTTT	CASSFQDQPQHF
16	TRBJ2-7	.	TRBV4-2	.	TGTGCCAGCAGCCAAGAAACGACAGTAAACACCTACGAGCAGTACTTC	CASSQETTVNTYEQYF
12	TRBJ2-5	.	TRBV6-2/TRBV6-3	many	TGTGCCAGCAGTTGGCCCCAGGAGACCCAGTACTTC	CASSWPQETQYF
16	TRBJ2-7	.	TRBV28	many	TGTGCCAGCGTGGAGGTCGGAGGGAGTACCTCCTACGAGCAGTACTTC	CASVEVGGSTSYEQYF
12	TRBJ2-3	TRBD2	TRBV6-6	few	TGTGCCAGCAGTTCCAGCGGGAACCGGCAGTATTTT	CASSSSGNRQYF
14	TRBJ1-1	.	TRBV29-1	.	TGCAGCGCCCGAGGTTTAGGGTTTTGGACTGAAGCTTTCTTT	CSARGLGFWTEAFF
13	TRBJ2-7	.	TRBV12-3/TRBV12-4	.	TGTGCCAGCAGTTTAGTAGGCCACTACGAGCAGTACTTC	CASSLVGHYEQYF
16	TRBJ2-1	.	TRBV5-1	many	TGCGCCAGCAGCAAGGGGGACTTCACCGTAAACAATGAGCAGTTCTTC	CASSKGDFTVNNEQFF
13	TRBJ2-1	.	TRBV12-3/TRBV12-4	.	TGTGCCAGCAGTTTATCTAGCGTCAATGAGCAGTTCTTC	CASSLSSVNEQFF
15	TRBJ2-7	TRBD2	TRBV7-2	few	TGTGCCAGCGTCCTTCTAGCGGGGGATTCCTACGAGCAGTACTTC	CASVLLAGDSYEQYF
13	TRBJ1-5	.	TRBV21-1	.	TGTGCCAGCAGCACGGCCACGAGGGAAGCCCAGCATTTT	CASSTATREAQHF
14	TRBJ1-6	.	TRBV5-6	few	TGTGCCAGCAGCTTACTGGGAATGGGTTCACCCCTCCACTTT	CASSLLGMGSPLHF
16	TRBJ2-4	.	TRBV10-3	few	TGTGCCATCAGTGAGAGTAAGGCCCTAGCCAAAAACATTCAGTACTTC	CAISESKALAKNIQYF
13	TRBJ1-4	TRBD1	TRBV5-1	few	TGCGCCAGCGTAACAGGGGTGGCTGAAAAACTGTTTTTT	CASVTGVAEKLFF
15	TRBJ2-4	TRBD1	TRBV6-2/TRBV6-3	few	TGTGCCAGCAGCACAGGGGGCGATGCCAAAAACATTCAGTACTTC	CASSTGGDAKNIQYF
15	TRBJ2-3	TRBD2	TRBV9	.	TGTGCCAGCAACGGGGGACTAGCGGGTACAGATACGCAGTATTTT	CASNGGLAGTDTQYF
12	TRBJ2-1	.	TRBV29-1	few	TGCAGCGCTAGACTAGGAGGCAATGAGCAGTTCTTC	CSARLGGNEQFF
17	TRBJ2-3	TRBD1	TRBV7-9	few	TGTGCCAGCAGCAAATCCGGACAGGGTGGCTTCACAGATACGCAGTATTTT	CASSKSGQGGFTDTQYF
16	TRBJ2-6	.	TRBV12-3/TRBV12-4	.	TGTGCCAGCAGTGCCTACGGGTTCTCTGGGGCCAACGTCCTGACTTTC	CASSAYGFSGANVLTF
17	TRBJ2-1	TRBD2	TRBV12-3/TRBV12-4	.	TGTGCCAGCAGTCCCCTGACTAGCGGGGGACTTAACAATGAGCAGTTCTTC	CASSPLTSGGLNNEQFF
11	TRBJ2-7	.	TRBV12-3/TRBV12-4	many	TGTGCCAGCGGTAGGGGGTACGAGCAGTACTTC	CASGRGYEQYF
12	TRBJ2-1	.	TRBV5-1	once	TGCGCCAGCAGTTCACAGGACAATGAGCAGTTCTTC	CASSSQDNEQFF
17	TRBJ2-7	.	TRBV11-2	.	TGTGCCAGCAGCTTAGTTAGTGGACGATTGAGCCCAGACGAGCAGTACTTC	CASSLVSGRLSPDEQYF
17	TRBJ1-1	.	TRBV7-9	.	TGTGCCAGCAGCTCACAAAGCCTGGCGTTCATGAACACTGAAGCTTTCTTT	CASSSQSLAFMNTEAFF
13	TRBJ2-7	.	TRBV19	few	TGTGCCAGTAGTATAAACCTGGGGAACGAGCAGTACTTC	CASSINLGNEQYF
14	TRBJ1-6	TRBD1	TRBV7-8	.	TGTGCCAGCAGCGCGGGACAGGGGCGTTCACCCCTCCACTTT	CASSAGQGRSPLHF
16	TRBJ1-2	TRBD1	TRBV9	many	TGTGCCAGCAGCGTAGAATTCACAGGGGTCCACTATGGCTACACCTTC	CASSVEFTGVHYGYTF
14	TRBJ1-2	.	TRBV5-1	few	TGCGCCAGCAACCCGACGGGTTCTCACTATGGCTACACCTTC	CASNPTGSHYGYTF
16	TRBJ2-1	TRBD1	TRBV12-3/TRBV12-4	many	TGTGCCAGCAGCCGGACCCGGGACAGGGGGCTCAATGAGCAGTTCTTC	CASSRTRDRGLNEQFF
14	TRBJ2-3	.	TRBV14	few	TGTGCCAGCAGCCAAGGCGGCGGGGTTGATACGCAGTATTTT	CASSQGGGVDTQYF
15	TRBJ2-7	.	TRBV27	.	TGTGCCAGCAGTTTAGTTCAGGGGACAACCTACGAGCAGTACTTC	CASSLVQGTTYEQYF
14	TRBJ1-6	.	TRBV20-1	.	TGCAGTGCTAGAGATGGGACGTATAATTCACCCCTCCACTTT	CSARDGTYNSPLHF
14	TRBJ2-7	.	TRBV6-2/TRBV6-3	few	TGTGCCAGCACCTCAAGGGGGGCAACCTACGAGCAGTACTTC	CASTSRGATYEQYF